A selection of T cell receptor beta chains follows, all from one sample in a study of shared clonotypes between healthy human individuals. Generated by immunoSEQ multiplex PCR, the TCRdb table keeps only in-frame clones and is missing some. The sample yields 600,000 to 750,000 clones, just under 75% seen once. The specimen sequenced was memory CD4+ T cells sorted from blood. All receptors come from a woman in her 30s in good health. Each CDR3 is given with its conserved first and last residue. The listing skips clone size in some rows; elsewhere it reads once, few, many or a size class.

V gene | clone size | CDR3 protein
TRBV28 | once | CASSGYLQNTEAFF
TRBV11-3 | once | CASSSGGATEAFF
TRBV11-2 | few | CASSKQTTSGRAYEQYF
TRBV10-3 | once | CAITDITGELFF
TRBV5-1 | . | CASSSAGGGNEQYF
TRBV11-2 | . | CASSEDRVNTEAFF
TRBV5-1 | few | CASTPGRGAETQYF
TRBV11-1 | . | CASSLGWQGNTEAFF
TRBV28 | . | CASSWEGPAGTEAFF
TRBV5-6 | once | CASSLWRGSTDTQYF
TRBV18 | . | CASSPTQSVNTEAFF
TRBV9 | . | CASSPQGLAGSNEQFF
TRBV7-9 | . | CASSRVLGQGVFGANVLTF
TRBV19 | . | CASNTQAGVSGELFF
TRBV11-2 | many | CASSSTGGETQYF
TRBV6-6 | . | CASNRGLSDTQYF
TRBV6-5 | few | CASNSPNYGYTF
TRBV29-1 | . | CSVEGAGYEQYF
TRBV7-3 | . | CASSLTSGVENEQFF
TRBV15 | few | CATSSPTRNSYEQYF
TRBV6-1 | . | CASSTGTYLNQPQYF
TRBV6-5 | . | CASSYSRGSAYEQYF
TRBV4-2 | many | CASSQEGRVFNEQFF
TRBV30 | . | CAWSPTGTAILSNQPQHF
TRBV7-7 | . | CASSRGLASEQFF
TRBV18 | . | CASSPEQETQYF
TRBV19 | . | CASSKDRRGYTF
TRBV7-9 | . | CASSSDDSRGNTIYF